Only a few counts were recorded for the clone carrying this T cell receptor beta chain. What it binds is unknown. This specimen comes from a study of T cell responses to AZD1222 COVID-19 vaccine. Findings and caveats of the study: Donors skewed white British and female; clonal diversity was possibly underestimated. The number of AZD1222 recipients seropositive at baseline was only five to seven.

The method was immunoSEQ multiplex PCR; TCRdb's version includes in-frame clones alone and lacks a portion of them. The sample consists of around 120,000 clones, approximately 84% of them appearing once. CDR3 length equals 12 residues. CDR1 is SEHNR and CDR2 is FQNEAQ in the germline V gene (reference sequence). V lost 1 base, J lost 11 bases, and 11 bases lay in between. The specimen comprised peripheral blood, sampled on day 0 of AZD1222 vaccination. This TCR came from an adult in good health. The gene calls are TRBV7-9 and TRBJ1-1, with a tentative D call TRBD1 (5 bases). The CDR3 here is CASSLVGAGAFF. CDR3 sequence (DNA): TGTGCCAGCAGCTTAGTTGGGGCGGGGGCTTTCTTT.